This T cell receptor (beta chain) was recovered during a study of T cell responses to AZD1222 COVID-19 vaccine. This CDR3 contains 13 residues. The V and J ends lost 7 bases and 0 bases respectively, with 10 bases between them. Per the germline V gene, CDR1 is SQVTM and CDR2 is ANQGSEA. Here immunoSEQ multiplex PCR was the method, and the copy in TCRdb shows in-frame clones only, minus some. The sample comprises about 150,000 clones, roughly 88% of which are singletons, and around 2% rests with the top ten. The receptor was derived from an adult in good health. The sample in question was peripheral blood, obtained on day 0 of AZD1222 vaccination. The rearrangement joins TRBV29-1 to TRBJ1-3, with unresolved D. CDR3 region: CSAQQVSGNTIYF. DNA of the CDR3: TGCAGCGCCCAACAAGTCTCTGGAAACACCATATATTTT.